A selection of T cell receptor beta chains follows, all from one sample in a study of cytomegalovirus exposure and HLA in healthy donors. Profiling relied on immunoSEQ multiplex PCR, and the TCRdb table lists in-frame clones only, not all of them. The data show about 200,000 clones, around 79% seen once. The specimen sequenced was PBMCs. The receptors originated from a girl aged 2-10 years in good health and CMV-seronegative. Both conserved end residues are part of each CDR3. D genes are given only for firm matches. Clone size is stated in some rows and not others, as once, few, many or a class when expanded.

TRBJ2-7 TRBV7-3 . . CASRLTKISEQYF TGTGCCAGCAGGTTGACAAAGATTTCCGAGCAGTACTTC
TRBJ2-1 TRBV11-2 few . CASSRSVRYNEQFF TGTGCCAGCAGCCGCTCGGTCCGGTACAATGAGCAGTTCTTC
TRBJ2-1 TRBV7-9 once TRBD2 CASSLGAGGYEQFF TGTGCCAGCAGCTTAGGTGCGGGGGGCTATGAGCAGTTCTTC
TRBJ1-1 TRBV2 few . CASSAQSGTEAFF TGTGCCAGCAGTGCACAGAGTGGCACTGAAGCTTTCTTT
TRBJ2-7 TRBV7-9 . . CASGEGSPYEQYF TGTGCCAGCGGAGAGGGATCACCCTACGAGCAGTACTTC
TRBJ2-1 TRBV5-6 few TRBD2 CASSGVLAGGNNEQFF TGTGCCAGCAGCGGGGTTTTAGCGGGAGGAAACAATGAGCAGTTCTTC
TRBJ1-1 TRBV19 . . CASSVRGLGTEAFF TGTGCCAGTAGTGTCAGGGGTTTGGGCACTGAAGCTTTCTTT
TRBJ1-1 TRBV11-2 few . CASSWGGTGRTEAFF TGTGCCAGCTCCTGGGGAGGGACCGGCCGCACTGAAGCTTTCTTT
TRBJ2-5 TRBV15 once . CATSPAPGEKGQETQYF TGTGCCACCAGCCCTGCCCCAGGGGAGAAGGGCCAAGAGACCCAGTACTTC
TRBJ2-7 TRBV6-1 few . CASSEAYGSVSYEQYF TGTGCCAGCAGTGAAGCGTATGGTAGCGTCTCCTACGAGCAGTACTTC
TRBJ1-1 TRBV27 . TRBD1 CASSSRQGGEAFF TGTGCCAGCAGTTCCCGACAGGGGGGTGAAGCTTTCTTT
TRBJ2-3 TRBV29-1 . TRBD1 CSVADRPQVRAQYF TGCAGCGTTGCGGACAGGCCTCAGGTGAGGGCGCAGTATTTT
TRBJ2-1 TRBV15 . . CATSRDRSGVGDNEQFF TGTGCCACCAGCAGAGATCGATCGGGAGTGGGTGACAATGAGCAGTTCTTC
TRBJ1-2 TRBV6-6 . . CASSYITGGMGGYTF TGTGCCAGCAGTTACATCACCGGGGGGATGGGTGGCTACACCTTC
TRBJ1-6 TRBV6-4 . . CASSGEQGSPLHF TGTGCCAGCAGTGGGGAACAGGGATCACCCCTCCACTTT
TRBJ1-1 TRBV7-9 . . CASSLALFKTGKSTEAFF TGTGCCAGCAGCTTAGCACTATTTAAAACAGGGAAGAGCACTGAAGCTTTCTTT
TRBJ2-1 TRBV7-9 . TRBD2 CASSPPSGGASNEQFF TGTGCCAGCAGCCCTCCAAGCGGGGGGGCGTCCAATGAGCAGTTCTTC
TRBJ2-5 TRBV27 . TRBD1 CASRVTGGAGETQYF TGTGCCAGCAGGGTAACAGGGGGCGCGGGGGAGACCCAGTACTTC
TRBJ2-5 TRBV9 . . CASSFRGGQETQYF TGTGCCAGCAGCTTCCGTGGGGGGCAAGAGACCCAGTACTTC
TRBJ2-7 TRBV4-2 . . CASSITSGNYEQYF TGTGCCAGCAGTATTACCTCAGGGAATTACGAGCAGTACTTC
TRBJ1-2 TRBV29-1 . . CSVINRRRGYTF TGCAGCGTTATTAACAGACGGAGGGGCTACACCTTC
TRBJ1-4 TRBV7-2 . . CASSLATDTLWGLFF TGTGCCAGCAGTCTAGCGACAGATACCCTTTGGGGACTGTTTTTT
TRBJ1-3 TRBV6-1 few . CASSEYRTGGNTIYF TGTGCCAGCAGTGAATATCGGACGGGGGGAAACACCATATATTTT
TRBJ1-1 TRBV6-1 once . CASSEIAGAGAEAFF TGTGCCAGCAGTGAAATTGCGGGGGCGGGAGCTGAAGCTTTCTTT
TRBJ2-3 TRBV29-1 . . CSVDVLAPADTQYF TGCAGCGTTGATGTCCTAGCCCCTGCGGATACGCAGTATTTT
TRBJ1-2 TRBV5-1 once TRBD1 CASSRDRASYGYTF TGCGCCAGCTCTCGGGACAGAGCCAGCTATGGCTACACCTTC
TRBJ1-1 TRBV11-2 . . CASSLQGMDTEAFF TGTGCCAGCAGCTTACAGGGGATGGACACTGAAGCTTTCTTT
TRBJ1-4 TRBV5-1 . TRBD1 CASSIQGAATNEKLFF TGCGCCAGCAGCATACAGGGGGCTGCAACTAATGAAAAACTGTTTTTT
TRBJ1-4 TRBV5-1 once . CASSTRGHLGNEKLFF TGCGCCAGCAGCACCCGAGGACACCTAGGGAATGAAAAACTGTTTTTT